Listed here is a single TCR beta chain. This record belongs to a study of blood T cell repertoires in COVID-19. Across the whole study: Researchers got acute and convalescent COVID-19 samples from the United States, Italy and Spain. PBMCs, B-cell-depleted T cells, or T cells provided the cDNA or gDNA that made up the material.

Original data processing: From reference gene primer amplification, estimates of nucleated cell counts were derived. The protocol was immunoSEQ multiplex PCR, while the TCRdb copy is restricted to in-frame clones and leaves out a portion. The DNA was the basis for D and trimming; V, J and clone size are from that table. The table includes approximately 380,000 clones, 85% detected once. The germline V gene encodes CDR1 SNHLY and CDR2 FYNNEI. After removal of 2 bases from V and 5 bases from J, the junction contained 5 bases not matched to a gene. This CDR3 contains 15 residues. This clonotype was obtained from a woman aged 18-29 years with acute or convalescent COVID-19. The chain is built from TRBV2 and TRBJ2-3, with 9 nucleotides matching TRBD1. The specimen sequenced was peripheral blood. CDR3 DNA sequence: TGTGCCAGCAGTGAATGGACAGGGGTGCAAGATACGCAGTATTTT. Protein product: CASSEWTGVQDTQYF. The full variable domain, completed using reference TRBV2 and TRBJ2-3, is EPEVTQTPSHQVTQMGQEVILRCVPISNHLYFYWYRQILGQKVEFLVSFYNNEISEKSEIFDDQFSVERPDGSNFTLKIRSTKLEDSAMYFCASSEWTGVQDTQYFGPGTRLTVL.